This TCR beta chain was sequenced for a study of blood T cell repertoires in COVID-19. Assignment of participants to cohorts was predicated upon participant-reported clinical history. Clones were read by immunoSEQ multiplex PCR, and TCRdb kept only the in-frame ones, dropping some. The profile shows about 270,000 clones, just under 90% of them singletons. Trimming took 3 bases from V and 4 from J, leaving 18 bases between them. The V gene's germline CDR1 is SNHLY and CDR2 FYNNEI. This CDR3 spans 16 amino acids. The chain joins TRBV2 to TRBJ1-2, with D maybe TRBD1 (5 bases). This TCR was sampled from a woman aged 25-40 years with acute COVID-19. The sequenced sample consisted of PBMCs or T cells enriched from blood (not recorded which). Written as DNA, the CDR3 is TGTGCCAGCAGTGACGGTGGTCCAGGGTTGGGCTATGGCTACACCTTC. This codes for CASSDGGPGLGYGYTF.